This T cell receptor beta chain was sequenced during a study of cytomegalovirus exposure and HLA in healthy donors. Overall study: Early released data comprised about 84 million unique TCRs from HLA-typed donors.

Details on this clone: As yet, its antigen is unknown.

Study findings and constraints: It was only CMV serostatus that was available as immune exposure information. V- and J-gene trimming of TCR beta was linked (in a later analysis) to a missense DCLRE1C variant.

PCR employed 60 Vbeta and 13 Jbeta primers. Only in-frame clones appear in the TCRdb table, and some are missing; sequencing was by immunoSEQ multiplex PCR. This sample's clone table lists around 210,000 clones. The V gene end was trimmed by 3 bases and the J gene end by 3 bases; junction bases not matched to a gene: 3. Germline CDR1 is SGDLS and CDR2 is YYNGEE. The CDR3 covers 14 residues. Sequencing used PBMCs. This chain uses TRBV9 with TRBJ1-1, with 9 bases aligning to TRBD1. This TCR came from a girl aged 2 to 9 in good health and CMV-seropositive. The DNA of the CDR3 is TGTGCCAGCAGCGCGACAGGGGGGGACACTGAAGCTTTCTTT. This encodes CASSATGGDTEAFF. Based on the CDR3 plus reference TRBV9 and TRBJ1-1, the full variable domain is DSGVTQTPKHLITATGQRVTLRCSPRSGDLSVYWYQQSLDQGLQFLIQYYNGEERAKGNILERFSAQQFPDLHSELNLSSLELGDSALYFCASSATGGDTEAFFGQGTRLTVV.